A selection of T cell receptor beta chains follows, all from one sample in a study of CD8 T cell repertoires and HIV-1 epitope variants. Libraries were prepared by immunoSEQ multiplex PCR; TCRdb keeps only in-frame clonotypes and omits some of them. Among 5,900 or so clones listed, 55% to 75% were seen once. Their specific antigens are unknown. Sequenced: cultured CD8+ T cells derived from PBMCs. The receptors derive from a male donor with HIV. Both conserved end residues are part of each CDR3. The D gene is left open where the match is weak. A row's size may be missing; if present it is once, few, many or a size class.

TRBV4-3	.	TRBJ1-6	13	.	CASSQDRGEPLHF	TGCGCCAGCAGCCAAGATCGTGGGGAGCCCCTCCACTTT
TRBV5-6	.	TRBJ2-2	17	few	CASSPGGTRGNTGELFF	TGTGCCAGCAGCCCCGGAGGCACGCGGGGGAACACCGGGGAGCTGTTTTTT
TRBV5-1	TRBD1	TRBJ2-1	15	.	CASSFAGTGPNEQFF	TGCGCCAGCAGCTTTGCGGGGACAGGGCCCAATGAGCAGTTCTTC
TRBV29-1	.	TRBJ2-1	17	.	CSVEDVFGGASYNEQFF	TGCAGCGTTGAAGATGTTTTCGGGGGTGCGTCCTACAATGAGCAGTTCTTC
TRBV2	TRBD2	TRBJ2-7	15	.	CASSYASGSRYEQYF	TGTGCCAGCAGTTACGCTAGCGGGAGCCGATACGAGCAGTACTTC
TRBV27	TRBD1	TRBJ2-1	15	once	CASSPQGAYYNEQFF	TGTGCCAGCAGTCCACAGGGGGCTTACTACAATGAGCAGTTCTTC
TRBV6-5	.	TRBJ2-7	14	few	CASSSDVSAYEQYF	TGTGCCAGCAGTTCAGATGTCTCGGCCTACGAGCAGTACTTC
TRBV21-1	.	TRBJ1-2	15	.	CASSKDKGVPLGYTF	TGTGCCAGCAGCAAAGACAAGGGAGTCCCATTGGGCTACACCTTC
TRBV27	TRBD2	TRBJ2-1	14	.	CASSLGLAGSEQFF	TGTGCCAGCAGTTTAGGTCTAGCGGGAAGTGAGCAGTTCTTC
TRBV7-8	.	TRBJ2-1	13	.	CASSLDGASEQFF	TGTGCCAGCAGCTTAGACGGTGCCAGTGAGCAGTTCTTC
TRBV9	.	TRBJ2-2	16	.	CASSHPRTTNTGELFF	TGTGCCAGCAGCCACCCTCGGACGACGAACACCGGGGAGCTGTTTTTT
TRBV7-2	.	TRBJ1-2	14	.	CASSLAFSKDGYTF	TGTGCCAGCAGCTTAGCTTTCAGCAAGGATGGCTACACCTTC
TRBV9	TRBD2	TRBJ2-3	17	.	CASSVERGGWGTDTQYF	TGTGCCAGCAGCGTAGAACGGGGAGGGTGGGGCACAGATACGCAGTATTTT
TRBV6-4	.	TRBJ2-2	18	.	CASSDIGITPSGTGELFF	TGTGCCAGCAGTGACATAGGGATAACCCCGTCGGGCACCGGGGAGCTGTTTTTT
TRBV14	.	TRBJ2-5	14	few	CASSQVRGRGTQYF	TGTGCCAGCAGCCAAGTGCGGGGCCGGGGGACCCAGTACTTC
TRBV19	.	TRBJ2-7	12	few	CASGLGPLEQYF	TGTGCCAGCGGACTTGGACCCTTGGAGCAGTACTTC
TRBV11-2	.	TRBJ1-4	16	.	CASSLDLTGDNEKLFF	TGTGCCAGCAGCTTAGATCTTACCGGGGATAATGAAAAACTGTTTTTT
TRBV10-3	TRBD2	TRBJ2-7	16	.	CAISESISGGSSEQYF	TGTGCCATCAGTGAGTCGATCAGCGGGGGGTCGAGTGAGCAGTACTTC
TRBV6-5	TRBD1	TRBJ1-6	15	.	CASSLGQGFNSPLHF	TGTGCCAGCAGTCTGGGACAGGGTTTTAATTCACCCCTCCACTTT
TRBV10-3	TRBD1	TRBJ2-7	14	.	CAISVGGQGGEQYF	TGTGCCATCAGTGTGGGAGGACAGGGGGGCGAGCAGTACTTC
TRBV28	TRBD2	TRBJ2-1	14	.	CASSLVQGGNEQFF	TGTGCCAGCAGTTTGGTTCAGGGAGGGAATGAGCAGTTCTTC
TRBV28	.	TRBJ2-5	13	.	CASSTGYQETQYF	TGTGCCAGCAGTACAGGGTACCAAGAGACCCAGTACTTC
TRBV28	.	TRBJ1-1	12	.	CASSLGNTEAFF	TGTGCCAGCAGTTTGGGGAACACTGAAGCTTTCTTT
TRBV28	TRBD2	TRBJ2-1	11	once	CASRAGGEQFF	TGTGCCAGCCGAGCGGGAGGTGAGCAGTTCTTC
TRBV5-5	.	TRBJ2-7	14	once	CASSLTLSIYEQYF	TGTGCCAGCAGCCTGACCCTGAGTATCTACGAGCAGTACTTC
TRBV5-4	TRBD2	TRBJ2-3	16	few	CASSGGGTRGTDTQYF	TGTGCCAGCAGCGGGGGAGGGACGAGGGGCACAGATACGCAGTATTTT
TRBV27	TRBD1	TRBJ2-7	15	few	CASSWGQGSSYEQYF	TGTGCCAGCAGTTGGGGACAGGGCAGCTCCTACGAGCAGTACTTC
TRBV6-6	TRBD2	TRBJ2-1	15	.	CASSILAGAPVEQFF	TGTGCCAGCAGTATCCTAGCGGGAGCACCTGTTGAGCAGTTCTTC
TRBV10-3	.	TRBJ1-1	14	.	CAISEKGIWTEAFF	TGTGCCATCAGTGAGAAGGGCATCTGGACTGAAGCTTTCTTT
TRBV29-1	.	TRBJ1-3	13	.	CSTAAGGGNTIYF	TGCAGCACCGCCGCGGGAGGCGGAAACACCATATATTTT
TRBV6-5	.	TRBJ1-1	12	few	CASSYSNTEAFF	TGTGCCAGCAGTTACTCCAACACTGAAGCTTTCTTT
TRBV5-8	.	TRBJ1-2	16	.	CASSPWPVELDYGYTF	TGTGCCAGCAGCCCTTGGCCGGTAGAATTGGACTATGGCTACACCTTC
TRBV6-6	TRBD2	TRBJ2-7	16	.	CASSYSRSGATHEQYF	TGTGCCAGCAGTTACTCGCGTAGCGGGGCTACCCACGAGCAGTACTTC
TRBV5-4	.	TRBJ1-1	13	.	CASSPVGSTEAFF	TGTGCCAGCAGCCCCGTCGGGTCCACTGAAGCTTTCTTT
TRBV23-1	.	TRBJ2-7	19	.	CASSQEPGAGALSSYEQYF	TGCGCCAGCAGCCAAGAGCCGGGAGCGGGCGCCCTGAGCTCCTACGAGCAGTACTTC
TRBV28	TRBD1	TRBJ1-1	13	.	CASVYRGNTEAFF	TGTGCCAGCGTGTACAGGGGGAACACTGAAGCTTTCTTT
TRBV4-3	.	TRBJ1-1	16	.	CASSHYVGQGNTEAFF	TGCGCCAGCAGCCATTATGTTGGGCAGGGTAACACTGAAGCTTTCTTT
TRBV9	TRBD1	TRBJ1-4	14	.	CASSVTGDGEKLFF	TGTGCCAGCAGCGTCACAGGGGACGGCGAAAAACTGTTTTTT
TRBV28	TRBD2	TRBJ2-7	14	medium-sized	CASSPEAGVSEQYF	TGTGCCAGCAGTCCGGAAGCGGGAGTAAGCGAGCAGTACTTC
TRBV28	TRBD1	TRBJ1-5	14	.	CASSSTGGEQPQHF	TGTGCCAGCAGCTCGACAGGGGGGGAACAGCCCCAGCATTTT
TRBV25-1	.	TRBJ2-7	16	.	CASSESGVYRSYEQYF	TGTGCCAGCAGTGAATCAGGGGTCTATCGCTCCTACGAGCAGTACTTC
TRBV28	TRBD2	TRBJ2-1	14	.	CASSSGLAVNEQFF	TGTGCCAGCAGTTCCGGACTAGCGGTCAATGAGCAGTTCTTC
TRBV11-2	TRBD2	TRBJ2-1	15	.	CASSLTAGGSNEQFF	TGTGCCAGCAGCCTTACGGCGGGGGGGTCAAATGAGCAGTTCTTC
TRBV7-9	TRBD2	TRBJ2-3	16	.	CASSLANGRATDTQYF	TGTGCCAGCAGCTTAGCGAACGGGAGGGCCACGGATACGCAGTATTTT
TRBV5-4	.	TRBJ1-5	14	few	CASSYGQSNQPQHF	TGTGCCAGCAGCTATGGACAGAGCAATCAGCCCCAGCATTTT
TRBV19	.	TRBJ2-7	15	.	CASSVTGHGGYEQYF	TGTGCCAGTAGCGTGACAGGTCACGGAGGCTACGAGCAGTACTTC
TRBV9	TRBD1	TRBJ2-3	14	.	CASKGTASTDTQYF	TGTGCCAGCAAGGGGACAGCGAGCACAGATACGCAGTATTTT
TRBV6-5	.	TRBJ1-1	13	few	CASRLRWNTEAFF	TGTGCCAGCCGTCTCAGATGGAACACTGAAGCTTTCTTT
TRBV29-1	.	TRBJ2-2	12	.	CSVERNTGELFF	TGCAGCGTTGAGAGGAACACCGGGGAGCTGTTTTTT
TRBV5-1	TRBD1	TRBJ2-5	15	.	CASSLVGQGAGEQYF	TGCGCCAGCAGCTTGGTGGGACAGGGGGCAGGAGAGCAGTACTTC
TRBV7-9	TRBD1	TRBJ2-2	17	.	CASSLAHTGQFTGELFF	TGTGCCAGCAGCTTAGCGCATACGGGACAGTTCACCGGGGAGCTGTTTTTT
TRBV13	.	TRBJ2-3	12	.	CASSLVGDTQYF	TGTGCCAGCAGCTTAGTGGGGGATACGCAGTATTTT